These T cell receptor beta chains were read from a single sample in a study of identifying expanded T cells in peripheral blood. Generated by immunoSEQ multiplex PCR, the TCRdb table keeps only in-frame clones and is missing some. This sample has approximately 130,000 clones, with about four fifths found just once. Sequencing input: blood. All receptors come from a person aged 18 to 70 in good health. Both conserved end residues are part of each CDR3. A D gene is named only where the DNA matches it firmly. Where a row states a size, it is once, few, many or the class of an expanded clone; other rows omit it.

abundance	d_gene	j_gene	v_gene	CDR3nt	CDR3aa
once	NA	TRBJ2-2	TRBV6-1	TGTGCCAGCAGCCCGGGCAGGGGAGGAACCGGGGAGCTGTTTTTT	CASSPGRGGTGELFF
NA	TRBD1	TRBJ1-1	TRBV2	TGTGCCAGCAGCAGGGACAGTCAAATGAACACTGAAGCTTTCTTT	CASSRDSQMNTEAFF
NA	NA	TRBJ2-2	TRBV7-2	TGTGCCAGCAGCCTACAAGCGAACACCGGGGAGCTGTTTTTT	CASSLQANTGELFF
NA	TRBD1	TRBJ2-7	TRBV5-6	TGTGCCAGCCACCGGGCAGGGGGTATCTACGAGCAGTACTTC	CASHRAGGIYEQYF
NA	TRBD1	TRBJ2-3	TRBV5-1	TGCGCCAGCAAGGGGGCTACAGATACGCAGTATTTT	CASKGATDTQYF
NA	TRBD1	TRBJ1-1	TRBV5-5	TGTGCCAGCAGCTTGTCAGGGGGCACGGCCTTCACTGAAGCTTTCTTT	CASSLSGGTAFTEAFF
NA	NA	TRBJ1-6	TRBV27	TGTGCCAGCAGTTTAAGGGTAAAACGAGATTCACCCCTCCACTTT	CASSLRVKRDSPLHF
NA	TRBD1	TRBJ2-7	TRBV19	TGTGCCAGCCAGCGGACAGGGGGCTACGAGCAGTACTTC	CASQRTGGYEQYF
NA	NA	TRBJ1-2	TRBV7-9	TGTGCCAGCAGCTTAGACGATCGGCGGGGTGGCTACACCTTC	CASSLDDRRGGYTF
once	NA	TRBJ2-5	TRBV6-6	TGTGCCAGCAGTTACTCCCGGGGCCAAGAGACCCAGTACTTC	CASSYSRGQETQYF